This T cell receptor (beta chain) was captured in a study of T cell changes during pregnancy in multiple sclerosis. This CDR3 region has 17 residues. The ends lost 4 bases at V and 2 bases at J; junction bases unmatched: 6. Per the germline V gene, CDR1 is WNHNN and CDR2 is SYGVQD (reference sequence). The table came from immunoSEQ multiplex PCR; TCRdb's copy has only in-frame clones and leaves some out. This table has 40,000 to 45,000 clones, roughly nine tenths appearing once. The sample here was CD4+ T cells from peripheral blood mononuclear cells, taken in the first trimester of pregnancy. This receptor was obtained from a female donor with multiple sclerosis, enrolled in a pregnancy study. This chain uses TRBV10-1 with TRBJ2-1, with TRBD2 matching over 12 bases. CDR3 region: CASSGASGREAYNEQFF. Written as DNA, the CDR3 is TGCGCCAGCAGTGGGGCTAGCGGGAGGGAGGCCTACAATGAGCAGTTCTTC.